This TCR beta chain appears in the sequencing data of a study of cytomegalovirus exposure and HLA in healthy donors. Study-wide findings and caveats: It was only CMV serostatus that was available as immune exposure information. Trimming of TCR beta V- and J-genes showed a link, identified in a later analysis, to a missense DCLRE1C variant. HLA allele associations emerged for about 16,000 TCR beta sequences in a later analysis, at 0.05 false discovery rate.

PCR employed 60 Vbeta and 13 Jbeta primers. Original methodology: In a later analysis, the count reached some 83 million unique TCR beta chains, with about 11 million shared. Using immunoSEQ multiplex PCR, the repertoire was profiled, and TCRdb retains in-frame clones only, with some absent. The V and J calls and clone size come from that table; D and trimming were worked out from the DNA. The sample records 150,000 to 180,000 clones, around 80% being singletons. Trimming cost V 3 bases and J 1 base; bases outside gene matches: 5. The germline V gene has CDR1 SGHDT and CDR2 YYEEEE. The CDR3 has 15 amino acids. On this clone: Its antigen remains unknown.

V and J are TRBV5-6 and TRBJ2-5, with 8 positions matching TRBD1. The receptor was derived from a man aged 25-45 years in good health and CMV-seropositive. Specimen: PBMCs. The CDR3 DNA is TGTGCCAGCAGCTGGGGGGACAGGTTCCAAGAGACCCAGTACTTC. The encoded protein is CASSWGDRFQETQYF.